This entry lists 9 T cell receptor beta chains sequenced from one sample in a study of early T cells in non-severe SARS-CoV-2 infection. Each CDR3 protein is one row after TCRdb ran MiXCR on the 5' RACE reads. The profile shows roughly 49,000 distinct CDR3 sequences, 4% to 5% of them singletons. Sequencing input: whole blood. The receptors were sampled from an adult who was a healthcare worker with PCR-confirmed SARS-CoV-2 infection or an uninfected control (not recorded which).

This clonotype has at least ten counts. J is TRBJ1-3 and V is TRBV4-2, with TRBD1 matching over 7 bases. Germline V gene sequence: CDR1 LGHNA, CDR2 YNFKEQ. V lost 6 bases, J lost 2 bases, and 7 bases stayed unmatched. The CDR3 is made up of 15 amino acids. DNA of the CDR3: TGTGCCAGCAGACCTAACAGGGGCCCTGGAAACACCATATATTTT. Translating gives CASRPNRGPGNTIYF.

The V gene is TRBV7-2, the J gene TRBJ1-2; D call uncertain. Germline lookup yields CDR1 SGHTA and CDR2 FQGNSA. Trimming shortened V by 5 bases and J by 3 bases, and 13 bases separated the two germline ends. The length of the CDR3 is 14 residues. The CDR3 DNA sequence: TGTGCCAGCAGCCTGAGGGTTAACGACTATGGCTACACCTTC. Its protein product is CASSLRVNDYGYTF.

V usage is TRBV28 and J usage is TRBJ1-1, with 7 nucleotides matching TRBD1. The V and J ends lost 8 bases and 0 bases, in that order; junction bases with no gene match: 12. Germline V gives CDR1 MDHEN, CDR2 SYDVKM. This CDR3 region has 16 residues. CDR3 DNA: TGTGCCAGCGCCCCGGTACAGGGGATACTGAACACTGAAGCTTTCTTT. Protein sequence: CASAPVQGILNTEAFF.

This clonotype was found a few times. The chain employs TRBV16 and TRBJ1-6; D gene uncertain. The V gene's germline CDR1 is KGHSY and CDR2 FQNENV. The germline V and J ends were trimmed by 4 bases and 7 bases, with 8 bases remaining between them. The CDR3 spans 13 residues. The CDR3 DNA is TGTGCCAGCAGCCTGGGAGGAAATTCACCCCTCCACTTT. This sequence encodes CASSLGGNSPLHF. Based on the CDR3 plus reference TRBV16 and TRBJ1-6, the full variable domain is GEEVAQTPKHLVRGEGQKAKLYCAPIKGHSYVFWYQQVLKNEFKFLISFQNENVFDETGMPKERFSAKCLPNSPCSLEIQATKLEDSAVYFCASSLGGNSPLHFGNGTRLTVT.

This clonotype came up many times. This chain joins TRBV3-1 and TRBJ1-1; perhaps TRBD1 as D (6 bases). Trimming removed 2 bases at V and 6 bases at J, with 13 bases between. The length of the CDR3 is 14 residues. The germline V gene encodes CDR1 LGHDT and CDR2 YNNKEL (reference sequence). CDR3 protein: CASSQLQGRAEAFF. Written as DNA, the CDR3 is TGTGCCAGCAGCCAACTACAGGGTAGGGCTGAAGCTTTCTTT.

V and J are TRBV3-1 and TRBJ2-1; D is undetermined. The CDR3 runs to 15 residues. The germline gives CDR1 LGHDT, CDR2 YNNKEL (reference sequence). V was pared by 2 bases and J by 0 bases, with 8 bases between. This chain's CDR3 is CASSQQVASYNEQFF. The DNA for the CDR3 is TGTGCCAGCAGCCAACAGGTCGCCTCCTACAATGAGCAGTTCTTC.

This clonotype was recorded at least ten times. The J gene is TRBJ2-6, the V gene TRBV5-4; D gene unclear. The CDR3 covers 16 residues. Germline CDR1 and CDR2: SGHNT and YYREEE (reference sequence). V lost 0 bases and J 0 bases, leaving 7 bases between the germline ends. In DNA, the CDR3 is TGTGCCAGCAGCTTGGCCTTAATCTCTGGGGCCAACGTCCTGACTTTC. It translates to CASSLALISGANVLTF. The full variable domain, with the rest looked up from reference TRBV5-4 and TRBJ2-6, is ETGVTQSPTHLIKTRGQQVTLRCSSQSGHNTVSWYQQALGQGPQFIFQYYREEENGRGNFPPRFSGLQFPNYSSELNVNALELDDSALYLCASSLALISGANVLTFGAGSRLTVL.

The rearrangement joins TRBV18 to TRBJ1-1, with D hard to call. Trimming removed 3 bases from V and 5 bases from J, with 13 bases in between. The CDR3 totals 14 residues. Looked up from germline, CDR1 is KGHSH and CDR2 is LQKENI. CDR3 coding DNA: TGTGCCAGCTCACCGAGGCAGGCAGGAACTGAAGCTTTCTTT. As protein: CASSPRQAGTEAFF.

This clonotype has at least ten counts. This sequence joins TRBV25-1 and TRBJ2-1; 8 nucleotides line up with TRBD2. Germline V gene lookup returns CDR1 MGHDK and CDR2 SYGVNS. The CDR3 consists of 14 residues. Losses at the gene ends were 8 bases for V and 7 bases for J; bases not matched to a gene: 10. CDR3 sequence (DNA): TGTGCCAGCTCATCAGCGGGAGATAAGAATGAGCAGTTCTTC. This codes for CASSSAGDKNEQFF. Filled out from reference TRBV25-1 and TRBJ2-1, the complete variable domain reads EADIYQTPRYLVIGTGKKITLECSQTMGHDKMYWYQQDPGMELHLIHYSYGVNSTEKGDLSSESTVSRIRTEHFPLTLESARPSHTSQYLCASSSAGDKNEQFFGPGTRLTVL.